Following are 21 T cell receptor beta chains from one sample sequenced in a study of blood T cell repertoires in COVID-19. Libraries were prepared by immunoSEQ multiplex PCR; TCRdb keeps only in-frame clonotypes and omits some of them. The sample includes approximately 240,000 clones, around nine tenths of them seen just once. Sequences were obtained from peripheral blood. These TCRs come from a woman aged 35 to 49 who had recovered from COVID-19.

The J gene is TRBJ2-1, the V gene TRBV6-5; 9 bases fit TRBD1. Trimming removed 6 bases from V and 4 bases from J; junction bases left unmatched: 4. The germline V gene encodes CDR1 MNHEY and CDR2 SVGAGI. The CDR3 covers 14 residues. The CDR3: CASRSGTGYNEQFF. CDR3 bases: TGTGCCAGCAGGTCCGGGACAGGGTACAATGAGCAGTTCTTC.

This chain links TRBV7-2 with TRBJ1-5; D is unresolved. Germline V CDR1 and CDR2: SGHTA, FQGNSA. The CDR3 contains 13 residues. V gave up 4 bases and J gave up 3 bases, with 7 bases separating them. This chain's CDR3 is CASSSQVNQPQHF. Here the CDR3 DNA reads TGTGCCAGCAGCTCCCAGGTCAATCAGCCCCAGCATTTT.

The V gene is TRBV13, the J gene TRBJ2-1, with TRBD1 matching over 7 bases. The ends lost 4 bases at V and 0 bases at J; junction bases unmatched: 6. Germline V gene sequence: CDR1 PRHDT, CDR2 FYEKMQ (reference sequence). The CDR3 length is 16 residues. The CDR3 region is CASSSPDRDSYNEQFF. The DNA of the CDR3 is TGTGCCAGCAGCTCACCCGACAGGGACTCCTACAATGAGCAGTTCTTC.

This chain links TRBV14 with TRBJ1-2, with a tentative D call TRBD1 (5 bases). V was cut by 3 bases and J by 5 bases, with 7 bases left in between. The germline CDR1 and CDR2 sequences are SGHDN and FVKESK. The CDR3 totals 12 residues. The CDR3: CASSHGTYGYTF. The CDR3, as DNA: TGTGCCAGCAGCCACGGGACTTATGGCTACACCTTC.

The V call is TRBV7-3, the J call TRBJ2-3; possible D gene TRBD2, 7 bases. The CDR3 sequence is 16 residues long. Trimming left V 5 bases short and J 0 bases short, with 15 bases between. Germline values: CDR1 SGHTA, CDR2 FQGTGA. The CDR3, as DNA: TGTGCCAGCAGCCCGGGGGCGGGGGCTAGCACAGATACGCAGTATTTT. This codes for CASSPGAGASTDTQYF.

The table lists this clone with a few counts. The J gene is TRBJ1-5, the V gene TRBV4-2; 12 bases fit TRBD1. The V and J ends lost 4 bases and 2 bases, in that order; junction bases with no gene match: 6. CDR3 length equals 17 residues. The germline V gene encodes CDR1 LGHNA and CDR2 YNFKEQ. CDR3 sequence: CASSPPGTGGGNQPQHF. The CDR3 region has the DNA TGTGCCAGCAGCCCCCCCGGGACAGGGGGCGGCAATCAGCCCCAGCATTTT.

The V and J genes are TRBV4-1 and TRBJ2-3; 10 bases align to TRBD1. The trim removed 3 bases at V and 4 bases at J, leaving 13 bases unmatched. Germline CDR1 and CDR2: MGHRA and YSYEKL. This CDR3 is 18 amino acids long. The CDR3, as DNA: TGCGCCAGCAGCCACCATCTAACCGGGACAGGGGCGGCAGATACGCAGTATTTT. It yields the protein CASSHHLTGTGAADTQYF.

The genes are TRBV27 and TRBJ2-7; D gene ambiguous. Germline CDR1 MNHEY, CDR2 SMNVEV (reference sequence). CDR3 length equals 14 residues. Trimming pared 0 bases from V and 5 bases from J, leaving 11 bases between. Here the CDR3 DNA reads TGTGCCAGCAGTTTATCGTACTCTTCCCACGAGCAGTACTTC. Its protein is CASSLSYSSHEQYF.

The chain joins TRBV11-2 to TRBJ1-6, with D possibly being TRBD1 (6 bases). Trimming removed 5 bases at V and 2 bases at J, with 16 bases between. This CDR3 region has 17 residues. CDR1 is SGHAT, CDR2 FQNNGV, per germline. CDR3: CASSASRGETYNSPLHF. The CDR3 coding sequence is TGTGCCAGCAGCGCAAGCAGGGGTGAAACCTATAATTCACCCCTCCACTTT.

The CDR3 reads CASSSRQPNSPLHF. CDR3 coding DNA: TGTGCCAGTAGTAGCAGACAGCCCAATTCACCCCTCCACTTT. This chain links TRBV19 with TRBJ1-6, with D possibly being TRBD1 (5 bases). Germline values: CDR1 LNHDA, CDR2 SQIVND (reference sequence). Trimming took off 4 bases at V and 7 bases at J, with 11 bases between the two ends. CDR3 length equals 14 residues.

The V and J genes are TRBV3-1 (or the pseudogene TRBV3-2) and TRBJ1-4; 7 nucleotides match TRBD1. This CDR3 spans 16 amino acids. Germline values: CDR1 LGHDT, CDR2 YNNKEL (reference sequence). V shed 6 bases and J 0 bases; nucleotides not matched to a gene: 7. CDR3 DNA sequence: TGTGCCAGCAGACCGACAGGGTTTACAACTAATGAAAAACTGTTTTTT. Protein: CASRPTGFTTNEKLFF.

There are a few counts of this clone. The chain links TRBV4-2 to TRBJ2-1; TRBD2 agrees at 9 bases. J was trimmed by 4 bases and V by 0 bases; bases with no gene match: 13. Per the germline V gene, CDR1 is LGHNA and CDR2 is YNFKEQ. CDR3 size: 19 residues. CDR3 bases: TGTGCCAGCAGCCAAGACCCCCTATCCGTAGCGGGAGTGTACAATGAGCAGTTCTTC. The encoded protein is CASSQDPLSVAGVYNEQFF.

The chain couples TRBV29-1 to TRBJ2-2; 12 nucleotides align to TRBD2. With V trimmed by 6 bases and J by 0 bases, 8 bases remained unmatched. The V gene's germline CDR1 is SQVTM and CDR2 ANQGSEA. This CDR3 comprises 17 residues. The CDR3 sequence is CSVVTLAGGANTGELFF. CDR3 DNA: TGCAGCGTCGTAACGCTAGCGGGAGGGGCGAACACCGGGGAGCTGTTTTTT.

This rearrangement joins TRBV6-5 to TRBJ2-7; tentatively, D is TRBD2 (8 bases). V lost 6 bases and J lost 3, with 18 bases in between. Germline V gene lookup returns CDR1 MNHEY and CDR2 SVGAGI. The CDR3 spans 15 residues. The CDR3 loop is CASRGGRTGLYEQYF. The CDR3, as DNA: TGTGCCAGCAGGGGCGGGAGGACAGGCCTCTACGAGCAGTACTTC.

The chain has TRBV27 and TRBJ2-1, with 11 bases matching TRBD2. This CDR3 has 14 residues. V shed 6 bases, J shed 9 bases, and the junction held 7 bases outside the gene matches. Germline CDR1 is MNHEY and CDR2 is SMNVEV (reference sequence). The CDR3 DNA reads as TGTGCCAGCAGAGCGGGACTAGCGGTGGGTGAGCAGTTCTTC. This encodes CASRAGLAVGEQFF.

This sequence joins TRBV9 and TRBJ2-1, with 10 positions matching TRBD1. The trim removed 4 bases at V and 10 bases at J, leaving 11 bases unmatched. The CDR3 is 15 amino acids. Germline CDR1 and CDR2: SGDLS and YYNGEE. CDR3 DNA sequence: TGTGCCAGCAGCATCAGCGGGACAGGGGCGCGGGAGCAGTTCTTC. Its translation: CASSISGTGAREQFF.

The chain links TRBV29-1 to TRBJ1-1; D is undetermined. Germline CDR1 and CDR2: SQVTM and ANQGSEA. V gave up 3 bases and J gave up 5 bases, with 10 bases separating them. There are 12 residues in the CDR3. The CDR3 coding sequence is TGCAGCGTTGACGGGAAGAGGACTGAAGCTTTCTTT. It translates to CSVDGKRTEAFF.

The chain employs TRBV4-1 and TRBJ2-5, with 7 bases matching TRBD2. Trimming took 0 bases from V and 3 from J; bases not matched to a gene: 7. The V gene's germline CDR1 is MGHRA and CDR2 YSYEKL. This CDR3 contains 16 residues. In nucleotides, the CDR3 is TGCGCCAGCAGCCAAGACTCCCTGCGGGGGAAAGAGACCCAGTACTTC. The encoded protein is CASSQDSLRGKETQYF.

The chain couples TRBV25-1 to TRBJ2-7, with 8 bases that match TRBD1. CDR3 length equals 16 residues. J gave up 1 base and V 6 bases, and 11 bases lay outside the gene matches. Germline V gene lookup returns CDR1 MGHDK and CDR2 SYGVNS. Here the CDR3 reads CASSEGATGESYEQYF. The DNA of the CDR3 is TGTGCCAGCAGCGAAGGGGCGACAGGGGAATCCTACGAGCAGTACTTC.

The V and J genes are TRBV5-1 and TRBJ2-7; D possibly corresponds to TRBD1 (6 bases). V lost 2 bases to trimming and J lost 0 bases, with 18 bases between them. This CDR3 is 17 amino acids long. CDR1 is SGHRS and CDR2 is YFSETQ in the germline V gene. In nucleotides, the CDR3 is TGCGCCAGCAGCTTAGGTGTACAGGGCCTAAGCTCCTACGAGCAGTACTTC. It yields the protein CASSLGVQGLSSYEQYF.

Details on this clone: Other DNA sequences from this sample encode an identical CDR3 as well. The chain combines TRBV7-9 with TRBJ1-5; D might be TRBD1 (6 bases). The germline CDR1 and CDR2 sequences are SEHNR and FQNEAQ (reference sequence). Trimming took off 4 bases at V and 4 bases at J, with 8 bases between the two ends. This CDR3 contains 13 residues. DNA of the CDR3: TGTGCCAGCAGCTCACAGGGAAATCAGCCCCAGCATTTT. It translates to CASSSQGNQPQHF. The full variable domain, with the rest looked up from reference TRBV7-9 and TRBJ1-5, is DTGVSQNPRHKITKRGQNVTFRCDPISEHNRLYWYRQTLGQGPEFLTYFQNEAQLEKSRLLSDRFSAERPKGSFSTLEIQRTEQGDSAMYLCASSSQGNQPQHFGDGTRLSIL.